A selection of T cell receptor beta chains follows, all from one sample in a study of cytomegalovirus exposure and HLA in healthy donors. Clones were read by immunoSEQ multiplex PCR, and TCRdb kept only the in-frame ones, dropping some. Counted here are 50,000 to 65,000 clones, about 73% occurring once; the ten biggest clones make up about 3.1%. Sample: PBMCs. The receptors come from a man between 18 and 35 years old in good health and CMV-seronegative. The CDR3 runs from the conserved cysteine through the conserved F or W. D genes are given only for firm matches. Clone size is given for some rows only: seen once, a few or many times, or a class if the clone is expanded.

TRBV2,TRBJ2-1,-,-,CASSEGRSSYNEQFF,TGTGCCAGCAGTGAAGGGCGGAGCTCCTACAATGAGCAGTTCTTC
TRBV13,TRBJ2-7,TRBD2,once,CASSPVRTSGNYEQYF,TGTGCCAGCAGCCCCGTCCGGACTAGCGGAAATTACGAGCAGTACTTC
TRBV28,TRBJ1-1,TRBD1,-,CASRGQSSNTEAFF,TGTGCCAGCAGGGGACAGAGTTCGAACACTGAAGCTTTCTTT
TRBV7-3,TRBJ2-7,-,few,CASSSGGGVGEQYF,TGTGCCAGCAGCTCCGGTGGAGGGGTGGGAGAGCAGTACTTC
TRBV7-6,TRBJ2-5,TRBD1,few,CASSLTGGGETQYF,TGTGCCAGCAGCTTGACAGGGGGGGGAGAGACCCAGTACTTC
TRBV2,TRBJ1-5,-,-,CASSEWGAGQPQHF,TGTGCCAGCAGTGAATGGGGAGCGGGTCAGCCCCAGCATTTT
TRBV30,TRBJ1-6,TRBD1,-,CARRGQGNSPLHF,TGTGCCCGGAGGGGGCAGGGGAATTCACCCCTCCACTTT
TRBV5-1,TRBJ2-1,TRBD2,-,CASSAGTTLFF,TGCGCCAGCAGCGCGGGGACTACCCTGTTCTTC
TRBV6-1,TRBJ2-7,TRBD1,-,CASSEWGQYSYEQYF,TGTGCCAGCAGTGAATGGGGACAGTATTCCTACGAGCAGTACTTC
TRBV4-3,TRBJ1-2,-,-,CASSQDFQDLYGYTF,TGCGCCAGCAGCCAAGATTTCCAGGATCTCTATGGCTACACCTTC
TRBV13,TRBJ2-7,TRBD2,-,CASSPRGGIWATEQYF,TGTGCCAGCAGCCCCCGGGGGGGGATCTGGGCTACCGAGCAGTACTTC
TRBV7-9,TRBJ1-1,-,-,CASSLRAGGTEAFF,TGTGCCAGCAGCCTCCGGGCCGGGGGCACTGAAGCTTTCTTT
TRBV6-1,TRBJ2-5,TRBD1,-,CASRTGTGVVAQYF,TGTGCCAGCAGAACCGGGACAGGGGTGGTGGCCCAGTACTTC
TRBV10-3,TRBJ1-1,-,-,CAISGSTGEAFF,TGTGCCATCAGTGGATCTACAGGTGAAGCTTTCTTT
TRBV29-1,TRBJ2-1,-,-,CSVGGQSNEQFF,TGCAGCGTTGGGGGGCAGAGCAATGAGCAGTTCTTC
TRBV9,TRBJ1-1,TRBD1,few,CASSAGQLNTEAFF,TGTGCCAGCAGCGCGGGACAGCTGAACACTGAAGCTTTCTTT
TRBV30,TRBJ1-6,TRBD1,-,CAWSTPGGPLHF,TGTGCCTGGAGTACCCCAGGGGGTCCCCTCCACTTT
TRBV9,TRBJ2-1,-,-,CASSVARMNEQFF,TGTGCCAGCAGCGTAGCGAGGATGAATGAGCAGTTCTTC
TRBV6-5,TRBJ1-5,-,-,CASQWRRDQPQHF,TGTGCCAGCCAATGGAGGCGAGATCAGCCCCAGCATTTT
TRBV30,TRBJ2-3,-,-,CAFLIQGVDTQYF,TGTGCCTTCTTAATCCAGGGTGTAGATACGCAGTATTTT
TRBV4-3,TRBJ2-1,TRBD2,few,CASSQEGPLAGGPNEQFF,TGCGCCAGCAGCCAAGAGGGCCCCCTAGCGGGAGGGCCCAATGAGCAGTTCTTC
TRBV30,TRBJ1-1,-,-,CAWNRQVLNTEAFF,TGTGCCTGGAACAGACAGGTGTTGAACACTGAAGCTTTCTTT
TRBV5-6,TRBJ2-7,-,-,CASSLAAGEQYF,TGTGCCAGCAGCTTGGCGGCGGGCGAGCAGTACTTC
TRBV4-3,TRBJ1-1,TRBD1,-,CASSRSTGSLTEAFF,TGCGCCAGCAGCCGATCGACAGGGTCTCTCACTGAAGCTTTCTTT
TRBV18,TRBJ2-7,TRBD1,-,CASSATGGFNEQYF,TGTGCCAGCTCCGCGACAGGGGGCTTCAACGAGCAGTACTTC
TRBV28,TRBJ2-3,-,-,CASSLWDKGTTDTQYF,TGTGCCAGCAGTCTGTGGGACAAAGGAACCACAGATACGCAGTATTTT